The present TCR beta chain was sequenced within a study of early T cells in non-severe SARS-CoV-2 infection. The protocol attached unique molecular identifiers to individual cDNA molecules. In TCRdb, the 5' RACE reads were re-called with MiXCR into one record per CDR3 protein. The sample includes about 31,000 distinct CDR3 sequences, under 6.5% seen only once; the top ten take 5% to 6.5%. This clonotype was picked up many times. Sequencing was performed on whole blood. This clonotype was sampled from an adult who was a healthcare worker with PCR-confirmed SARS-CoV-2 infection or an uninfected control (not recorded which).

The CDR3 loop is CAWRSAQLADTQYF. The CDR3 DNA sequence: TGTGCCTGGAGGTCCGCCCAGTTGGCAGATACGCAGTATTTT. This chain joins TRBV30 and TRBJ2-3; D uncertain. V was clipped by 3 bases and J by 4 bases, with 14 bases between them. CDR1 is GTSNPN, CDR2 SVGIG, per germline (reference sequence). The CDR3 extends over 14 amino acids.